Each of the 24 T cell receptor beta chains below was sequenced from the same sample in a study of cytomegalovirus exposure and HLA in healthy donors. In the PCR, 60 Vbeta and 13 Jbeta primers were used. Libraries were prepared by immunoSEQ multiplex PCR; TCRdb keeps only in-frame clonotypes and omits some of them. Of roughly 100,000 clones listed, around four fifths are singletons. Sequenced input: PBMCs. These receptor sequences come from a man between 25 and 39 years old in good health and CMV-seronegative.

The chain combines TRBV6-1 with TRBJ1-1, with D possibly matching TRBD1 (5 bases). Trimming pared 4 bases from V and 6 bases from J, leaving 15 bases between. The germline CDR1 and CDR2 sequences are MNHNS and SASEGT. This CDR3 is built from 14 residues. CDR3 coding DNA: TGTGCCAGCAGTGTGGGCAGGGAAGGGGCTGAAGCTTTCTTT. Translation: CASSVGREGAEAFF.

J is TRBJ1-1 and V is TRBV5-1; the D gene is possibly TRBD1 (5 bases). Germline V gene sequence: CDR1 SGHRS, CDR2 YFSETQ. With 4 bases removed from V and 3 bases from J, the gap between germline ends came to 16 bases. The length of the CDR3 is 15 residues. The CDR3 protein is CASSLAKGGDTEAFF. The CDR3 region has the DNA TGCGCCAGCAGCCTCGCGAAAGGAGGGGACACTGAAGCTTTCTTT.

The chain carries TRBV9 and TRBJ2-2; perhaps TRBD1 as D (6 bases). The germline V gene has CDR1 SGDLS and CDR2 YYNGEE. This CDR3 has 14 residues. V dropped 3 bases and J dropped 1 base, with 7 bases sitting between them. The CDR3 DNA is TGTGCCAGCAGCGCGGGACAGAACACCGGGGAGCTGTTTTTT. Its translation: CASSAGQNTGELFF.

The chain couples TRBV27 to TRBJ1-5; TRBD1 is a possible D gene (6 bases). Per the germline V gene, CDR1 is MNHEY and CDR2 is SMNVEV (reference sequence). V lost 3 bases to trimming and J lost 0 bases, with 9 bases between them. The CDR3 has 15 amino acids. This CDR3 is CASSLDSNSNQPQHF. The CDR3 DNA follows: TGTGCCAGCAGTTTGGACAGCAATAGCAATCAGCCCCAGCATTTT.

This clone has more than one count but fewer than ten. The chain couples TRBV28 to TRBJ2-7; the D is unclear. Trimming left V 3 bases short and J 0 bases short, with 9 bases between. CDR1 is MDHEN, CDR2 SYDVKM, per germline. This CDR3 spans 14 amino acids. The chain's CDR3 is CASSFDTRSYEQYF. CDR3 in DNA: TGTGCCAGCAGTTTCGACACGCGCTCCTACGAGCAGTACTTC.

The chain recombines TRBV9 with TRBJ1-1; D may be TRBD1 (6 bases). Trimming stripped 0 bases from V and 4 bases from J, with 19 bases between. The germline V gene has CDR1 SGDLS and CDR2 YYNGEE. The CDR3 has 17 residues. CDR3 region: CASSVGLRTAVGTEAFF. The CDR3 DNA follows: TGTGCCAGCAGCGTAGGACTCCGGACAGCCGTAGGCACTGAAGCTTTCTTT. The variable domain in full, with the rest retrieved from reference TRBV9 and TRBJ1-1, is DSGVTQTPKHLITATGQRVTLRCSPRSGDLSVYWYQQSLDQGLQFLIQYYNGEERAKGNILERFSAQQFPDLHSELNLSSLELGDSALYFCASSVGLRTAVGTEAFFGQGTRLTVV.

This clone has more than one count but fewer than ten. The rearrangement uses TRBV1 and TRBJ1-4. TRBV1 is a pseudogene segment. The CDR3 has 15 amino acids. CDR3 in amino acids: CTSSQDRGMGEKLFF. Here the CDR3 DNA reads TGCACCAGCAGCCAAGATCGAGGGATGGGTGAAAAACTGTTTTTT.

The V gene is TRBV28, the J gene TRBJ1-3; D is perhaps TRBD1 (5 bases). The V end lost 6 bases, the J end lost 5 bases, and 23 bases lay between the germline ends. Per germline, CDR1 MDHEN and CDR2 SYDVKM. The CDR3 is 17 amino acids. CDR3 amino acids: CASRPSRSGRLRNTIYF. The CDR3 DNA reads TGTGCCAGCAGACCCTCCCGGTCAGGGAGGCTCCGAAACACCATATATTTT.

The chain employs TRBV6-1 and TRBJ1-5; TRBD1 matches at 8 bases. Unmatched junction bases numbered 19, after V lost 0 bases and J lost 0 bases. There are 22 residues in the CDR3. The germline gives CDR1 MNHNS, CDR2 SASEGT. CDR3 DNA sequence: TGTGCCAGCAGTGAAGCCGGACGCCGGACAGGGCGCTGCAAAAGTAGCAATCAGCCCCAGCATTTT. As protein: CASSEAGRRTGRCKSSNQPQHF.

The CDR3 reads CASSLGQGAAYEQYF. In DNA, the CDR3 is TGCGCCAGCAGCTTGGGGCAGGGGGCCGCCTACGAGCAGTACTTC. The chain is built from TRBV5-1 and TRBJ2-7; 8 positions match TRBD1. Per the germline V gene, CDR1 is SGHRS and CDR2 is YFSETQ. This CDR3 region has 15 residues. V dropped 0 bases and J dropped 2; count of bases not matched to a gene: 4.

The chain couples TRBV4-1 to TRBJ1-3; D is uncertain. Germline CDR1 MGHRA, CDR2 YSYEKL. Trimming took 5 bases from V and 2 from J, leaving 10 bases between them. The CDR3 consists of 14 residues. The CDR3 bases are TGCGCCAGCAGCTATACAATCCCTGGAAACACCATATATTTT. Translated: CASSYTIPGNTIYF.

This clone came up once. The V gene is TRBV6-5, the J gene TRBJ2-7, with D uncertain. V lost 3 bases to trimming and J lost 6 bases, with 6 bases between them. The CDR3 covers 11 residues. CDR1 and CDR2 (germline): MNHEY, SVGAGI. The CDR3, as DNA: TGTGCCAGCAGTTATAGTTCCGAGCAGTACTTC. Its translation is CASSYSSEQYF.

The chain carries TRBV5-1 and TRBJ1-1; D is possibly TRBD1 (6 bases). V gave up 0 bases and J gave up 8 bases, with 8 bases separating them. CDR1 and CDR2 from the germline V gene are SGHRS and YFSETQ. The CDR3 sequence is 12 residues long. The CDR3 loop reads CASSLARGEAFF. The CDR3 nucleotides read TGCGCCAGCAGCTTGGCCAGGGGAGAAGCTTTCTTT.

This clone has a single count. The chain combines TRBV14 with TRBJ2-5, with D possibly matching TRBD2 (6 bases). CDR3 length: 15 residues. CDR1 is SGHDN and CDR2 is FVKESK in the germline V gene. V was cut by 5 bases and J by 2 bases, with 15 bases left in between. CDR3 amino acids: CASSVRLDLQETQYF. CDR3 bases: TGTGCCAGCAGCGTCCGACTAGACCTACAAGAGACCCAGTACTTC.

The table lists this clone with a count of one. The genes are TRBV4-1 and TRBJ2-1; 10 bases map to TRBD2. Trimming took 0 bases from V and 11 from J; bases not matched to a gene: 10. This CDR3 contains 16 residues. The germline gives CDR1 MGHRA, CDR2 YSYEKL. CDR3 protein: CASSQDQRAGGIQQFF. The DNA for the CDR3 is TGCGCCAGCAGCCAAGATCAGAGAGCGGGAGGGATCCAGCAGTTCTTC.

This clone appeared a single time. The chain is built from TRBV9 and TRBJ2-3; 7 bases are shared with TRBD1. V lost 2 bases to trimming and J lost 1 base; unmatched junction nucleotides: 4. CDR1 is SGDLS and CDR2 is YYNGEE in the germline V gene. The CDR3 has 15 residues. CDR3 region: CASSVSTGRTDTQYF. CDR3 sequence (DNA): TGTGCCAGCAGCGTGTCGACAGGGCGCACAGATACGCAGTATTTT.

The rearrangement links TRBV6-1 to TRBJ1-5; D may be TRBD1 (6 bases). With 3 bases removed from V and 10 bases from J, the gap between germline ends came to 25 bases. This CDR3 comprises 17 residues. The germline gives CDR1 MNHNS, CDR2 SASEGT. CDR3 in amino acids: CASSDSPRGGRDVPQHF. The CDR3 DNA reads TGTGCCAGCAGTGATTCCCCGCGCGGGGGGCGAGACGTTCCCCAGCATTTT.

The chain has TRBV4-1 and TRBJ2-7, with TRBD2 matching 13 bases. The junction had 8 bases not matched to a gene; V was cut back by 3 bases and J by 0 bases. From germline, CDR1 is MGHRA and CDR2 YSYEKL. The CDR3 is 18 amino acids. The CDR3 DNA is TGCGCCAGCAGCCACCGAGCGGGACTAGCGGGGACCTCCTACGAGCAGTACTTC. Its translation: CASSHRAGLAGTSYEQYF.

The genes are TRBV9 and TRBJ1-1; 7 bases align to TRBD1. Per the germline V gene, CDR1 is SGDLS and CDR2 is YYNGEE. Trimming removed 2 bases from V and 2 bases from J; junction bases left unmatched: 3. The CDR3 extends over 14 amino acids. The CDR3 is CASSVQGGNTEAFF. CDR3 bases: TGTGCCAGCAGCGTGCAAGGGGGCAACACTGAAGCTTTCTTT.

In this sample, this clone turned up a few times. The chain combines TRBV19 with TRBJ1-1; maybe TRBD1 (5 bases). The CDR3 contains 13 residues. Germline V gives CDR1 LNHDA, CDR2 SQIVND (reference sequence). The germline V and J ends were trimmed by 2 bases and 6 bases, with 10 bases remaining between them. The CDR3 spells CASSITGPPEAFF. The CDR3 DNA is TGTGCCAGTAGTATAACAGGACCCCCTGAAGCTTTCTTT.

This clone appeared once. The chain employs TRBV7-7 and TRBJ2-5; D is possibly TRBD2 (6 bases). This CDR3 contains 16 residues. Germline V lookup: CDR1 SSHAT, CDR2 FNYEAQ (reference sequence). Trimming cost V 4 bases and J 1 base, with 16 bases left between them. The CDR3 protein is CASSWGSAGSQETQYF. The CDR3 nucleotides read TGTGCCAGCAGCTGGGGCTCGGCGGGGAGCCAAGAGACCCAGTACTTC. Based on the CDR3 plus reference TRBV7-7 and TRBJ2-5, the full variable domain is GAGVSQSPRYKVTKRGQDVTLRCDPISSHATLYWYQQALGQGPEFLTYFNYEAQPDKSGLPSDRFSAERPEGSISTLTIQRTEQRDSAMYRCASSWGSAGSQETQYFGPGTRLLVL.

The V call is TRBV14, the J call TRBJ2-1; possible D gene TRBD2, 5 bases. In germline, CDR1 is SGHDN, CDR2 FVKESK. V was clipped by 2 bases and J by 15 bases, with 14 bases between them. The CDR3 runs to 12 residues. The DNA for the CDR3 is TGTGCCAGCAGCCAAAGGACTGGTTCTGCGTTCTTC. Translated, it gives CASSQRTGSAFF. Full variable domain (missing parts from reference TRBV14 and TRBJ2-1): EAGVTQFPSHSVIEKGQTVTLRCDPISGHDNLYWYRRVMGKEIKFLLHFVKESKQDESGMPNNRFLAERTGGTYSTLKVQPAELEDSGVYFCASSQRTGSAFFGPGTRLTVL.

The chain joins TRBV5-8 to TRBJ1-4; TRBD1 is a possible D gene (6 bases). Germline V gives CDR1 SGHTS, CDR2 YDEGEE. Trimming cost V 0 bases and J 8 bases, with 8 bases left between them. This CDR3 has 13 residues. The CDR3 DNA sequence: TGTGCCAGCAGCTTGGGGCAGGGGGAAAAACTGTTTTTT. Translation gives CASSLGQGEKLFF.

V gene TRBV5-1 combines with J gene TRBJ2-7, with D perhaps matching TRBD2 (5 bases). Germline values: CDR1 SGHRS, CDR2 YFSETQ. The V and J ends lost 0 bases and 6 bases respectively, with 13 bases between them. The CDR3 is 14 amino acids. CDR3 sequence: CASSLAEGAVEQYF. The DNA of the CDR3 is TGCGCCAGCAGCTTGGCCGAGGGAGCGGTCGAGCAGTACTTC.